This entry describes one TCR beta chain. The CDR3 extends over 14 amino acids. Germline V gene lookup returns CDR1 SGHRS and CDR2 YFSETQ. Trimming removed 3 bases from V and 5 bases from J; junction bases left unmatched: 6. The data were taken from a study of radiotherapy plus CTLA-4 blockade in lung cancer. The repertoire was sequenced with immunoSEQ multiplex PCR; TCRdb's copy has only in-frame clones and lacks some. The repertoire includes about 70,000 clones, around 79% of them detected once, and more than 8.5% sits in the top ten. The TCR comes from a human donor with non-small cell lung cancer who had a complete response to radiotherapy plus ipilimumab. The specimen comprised peripheral blood, sampled from a patient treated with radiotherapy plus ipilimumab. The chain couples TRBV5-1 to TRBJ1-1; 8 bases map to TRBD1. CDR3 sequence: CASSSQGAQTEAFF. CDR3 in DNA: TGCGCCAGCAGCTCGCAGGGGGCACAGACTGAAGCTTTCTTT.